This entry describes one TCR beta chain. These data are taken from a study of blood T cell repertoires in COVID-19. About the study: Researchers got acute and convalescent COVID-19 samples from the United States, Italy and Spain. The analysed material was cDNA or gDNA that came from T cells, B-cell-depleted T cells, or PBMCs.

Original handling: Reference gene primers were amplified, and this amplification served to estimate nucleated cell counts. Measured with immunoSEQ multiplex PCR; TCRdb has only the in-frame clones, and not every one. The V and J calls and clone size are taken from that table; D and trimming were inferred from the DNA. The sample shows approximately 250,000 clones, roughly 83% of them seen only once. Sequenced input: peripheral blood. This receptor was identified in a woman at least 80 years old with COVID-19, enrolled during active disease.

The CDR3 nucleotides read TGTGCCAGCTCCAGGGAAGGGTATGGCTACACCTTC. Translation gives CASSREGYGYTF. V is TRBV6-5 and J is TRBJ1-2; weak D call: TRBD1 (5 bases). The CDR3 extends over 12 amino acids. Between the trimmed V and J ends, which lost 8 bases and 5 bases, there was a span of 12 bases. Per the germline V gene, CDR1 is MNHEY and CDR2 is SVGAGI.